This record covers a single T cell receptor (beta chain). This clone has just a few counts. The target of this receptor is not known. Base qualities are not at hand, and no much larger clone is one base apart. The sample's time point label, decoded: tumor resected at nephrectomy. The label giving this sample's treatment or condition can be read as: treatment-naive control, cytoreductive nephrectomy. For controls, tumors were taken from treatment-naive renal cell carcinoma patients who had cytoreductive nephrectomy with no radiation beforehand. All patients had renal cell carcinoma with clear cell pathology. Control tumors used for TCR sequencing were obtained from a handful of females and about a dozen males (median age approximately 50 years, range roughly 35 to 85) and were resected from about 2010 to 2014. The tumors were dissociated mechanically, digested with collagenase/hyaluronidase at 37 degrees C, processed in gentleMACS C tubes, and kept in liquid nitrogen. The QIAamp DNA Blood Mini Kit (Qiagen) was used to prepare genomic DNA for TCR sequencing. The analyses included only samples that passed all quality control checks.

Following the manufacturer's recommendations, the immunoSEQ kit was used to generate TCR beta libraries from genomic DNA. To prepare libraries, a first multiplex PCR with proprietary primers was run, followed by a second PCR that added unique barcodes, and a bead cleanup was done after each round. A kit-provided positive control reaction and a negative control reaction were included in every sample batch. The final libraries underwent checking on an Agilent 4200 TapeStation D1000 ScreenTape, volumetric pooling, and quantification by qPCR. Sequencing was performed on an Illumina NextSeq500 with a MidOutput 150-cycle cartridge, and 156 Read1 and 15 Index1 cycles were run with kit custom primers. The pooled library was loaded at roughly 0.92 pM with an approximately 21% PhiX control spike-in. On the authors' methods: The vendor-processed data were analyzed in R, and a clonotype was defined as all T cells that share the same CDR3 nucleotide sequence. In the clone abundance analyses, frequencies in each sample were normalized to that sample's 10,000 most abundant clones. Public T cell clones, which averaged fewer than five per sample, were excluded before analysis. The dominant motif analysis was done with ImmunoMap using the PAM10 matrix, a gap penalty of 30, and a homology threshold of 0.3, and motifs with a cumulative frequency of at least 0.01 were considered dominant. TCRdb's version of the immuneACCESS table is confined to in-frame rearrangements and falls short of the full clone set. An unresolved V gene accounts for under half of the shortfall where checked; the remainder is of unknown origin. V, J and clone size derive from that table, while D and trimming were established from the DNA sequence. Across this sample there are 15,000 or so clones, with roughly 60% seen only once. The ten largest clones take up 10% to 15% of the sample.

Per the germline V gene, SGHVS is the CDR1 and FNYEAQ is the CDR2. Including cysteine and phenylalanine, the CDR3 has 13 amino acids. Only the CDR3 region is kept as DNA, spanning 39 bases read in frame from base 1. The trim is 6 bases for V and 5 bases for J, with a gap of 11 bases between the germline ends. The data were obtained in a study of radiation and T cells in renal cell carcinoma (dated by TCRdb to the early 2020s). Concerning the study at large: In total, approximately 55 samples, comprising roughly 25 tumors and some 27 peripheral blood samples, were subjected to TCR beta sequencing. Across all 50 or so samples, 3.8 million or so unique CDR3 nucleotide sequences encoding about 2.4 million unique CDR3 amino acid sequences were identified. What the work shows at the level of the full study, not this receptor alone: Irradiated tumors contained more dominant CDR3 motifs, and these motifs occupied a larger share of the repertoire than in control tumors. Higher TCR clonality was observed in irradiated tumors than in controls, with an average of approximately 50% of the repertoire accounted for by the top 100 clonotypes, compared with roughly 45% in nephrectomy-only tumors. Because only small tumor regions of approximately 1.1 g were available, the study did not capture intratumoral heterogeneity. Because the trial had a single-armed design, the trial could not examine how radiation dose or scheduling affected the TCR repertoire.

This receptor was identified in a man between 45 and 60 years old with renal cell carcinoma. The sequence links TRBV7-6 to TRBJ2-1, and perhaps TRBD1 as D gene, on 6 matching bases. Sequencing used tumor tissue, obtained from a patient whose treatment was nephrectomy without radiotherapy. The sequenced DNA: TGTGCCAGCAGAGAATGGACAGACAATGAGCAGTTCTTC. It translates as CASREWTDNEQFF.